Below, 20 T cell receptor beta chains from the same sample are listed, as sequenced in a study of blood T cell repertoires in COVID-19 (dated by TCRdb to between 2020 and 2021). The receptor library was made with the immunoSEQ multiplex PCR assay. TCRdb obtained this table from immuneACCESS and retained in-frame rearrangements with V and J assigned. These tables miss some clones; where compared with another copy, unresolved V genes account for less than half of the shortfall, and the remainder is unexplained. This sample comprises about 250,000 clones, approximately 90% of them detected only once. The ten biggest clones cover around 2.2% of the sample. The sample taken for sequencing was peripheral blood. The receptors come from a woman in her thirties or forties who had recovered from COVID-19.

The chain links TRBV18 to TRBJ1-3; a weak D match, TRBD1 (5 bases). Trimming cost V 5 bases and J 0 bases, with 8 bases left between them. Germline values: CDR1 KGHSH, CDR2 LQKENI. The CDR3 consists of 14 residues. The CDR3 spells CASSTGGSGNTIYF. In nucleotides, the CDR3 is TGTGCCAGCTCAACGGGGGGCTCTGGAAACACCATATATTTT.

This chain links TRBV6-6 with TRBJ2-7, with 9 bases that match TRBD1. V lost 4 bases to trimming and J lost 4 bases; unmatched junction nucleotides: 5. This CDR3 spans 14 amino acids. Germline values: CDR1 MNHNY, CDR2 SVGAGI (reference sequence). CDR3 sequence: CASSSSGTGYEQYF. In DNA, the CDR3 is TGTGCCAGCAGTTCCTCCGGGACAGGGTACGAGCAGTACTTC.

The CDR3 nucleotides are TGTGCCAGCAGCTTAAGGGGACAGGGGAATCCTTCCCCTCAGCCCCAGCATTTT. Its protein product is CASSLRGQGNPSPQPQHF. The rearrangement links TRBV7-2 to TRBJ1-5; TRBD1 agrees at 10 bases. V lost 2 bases to trimming and J lost 6 bases; unmatched junction nucleotides: 13. The CDR3 is 18 residues long. The germline V gene encodes CDR1 SGHTA and CDR2 FQGNSA.

This CDR3 reads CASSPGQGSNQPQHF. The CDR3 DNA reads TGTGCCAGCAGTCCGGGACAGGGGAGCAATCAGCCCCAGCATTTT. V is TRBV6-5 and J is TRBJ1-5; 10 bases match TRBD1. This CDR3 has 15 amino acids. CDR1 and CDR2 (germline): MNHEY, SVGAGI. Losses at the gene ends were 5 bases for V and 1 base for J; bases not matched to a gene: 2.

The rearrangement links TRBV11-2 to TRBJ2-5, with 10 bases fitting TRBD1. Germline CDR1 and CDR2: SGHAT and FQNNGV. This CDR3 has 15 residues. V dropped 5 bases and J dropped 2; count of bases not matched to a gene: 5. The CDR3 region is CASSTGQGGQETQYF. The DNA for the CDR3 is TGTGCCAGCAGCACCGGACAGGGGGGACAAGAGACCCAGTACTTC.

The V call is TRBV28, the J call TRBJ2-7, with 10 nucleotides matching TRBD1. The trim removed 6 bases at V and 7 bases at J, leaving 9 bases unmatched. Germline V gene sequence: CDR1 MDHEN, CDR2 SYDVKM. This CDR3 has 14 amino acids. In nucleotides, the CDR3 is TGTGCCAGCAGACCGGGACAGGGGTTGAAAGAGCAGTACTTC. Amino acid sequence: CASRPGQGLKEQYF.

The gene calls are TRBV7-3 and TRBJ2-1; possibly TRBD2 for D (6 bases). The CDR3 sequence is 15 residues long. Germline assignment: CDR1 SGHTA and CDR2 FQGTGA. Trimming shortened V by 1 base and J by 8 bases, and 15 bases separated the two germline ends. The CDR3, as DNA: TGTGCCAGCAGCTTAAGCGGCGGGGAAAGTTATGAGCAGTTCTTC. This encodes CASSLSGGESYEQFF.

The chain carries TRBV5-1 and TRBJ1-5, with TRBD1 matching over 8 bases. Germline assignment: CDR1 SGHRS and CDR2 YFSETQ. The CDR3 is 14 amino acids. The V and J ends lost 4 bases and 5 bases, in that order; junction bases with no gene match: 5. CDR3 in amino acids: CASSITGGDQPQHF. For the CDR3, the DNA is TGCGCCAGCAGCATTACAGGGGGGGATCAGCCCCAGCATTTT.

The rearrangement uses TRBV27 and TRBJ1-2; 11 nucleotides match TRBD1. Per the germline V gene, CDR1 is MNHEY and CDR2 is SMNVEV (reference sequence). There are 15 residues in the CDR3. V trimming: 5 bases; J trimming: 5 bases; junction bases outside the gene matches: 7. The CDR3 spells CASSLGQGAEYGYTF. The CDR3 DNA is TGTGCCAGCAGTCTCGGACAGGGGGCGGAGTATGGCTACACCTTC.

The V gene is TRBV11-2, the J gene TRBJ2-7; 8 bases line up with TRBD2. V lost 1 base and J lost 2; bases outside the gene matches: 10. Germline-derived CDR1 and CDR2 are SGHAT and FQNNGV. This CDR3 contains 17 residues. CDR3 DNA sequence: TGTGCCAGCAGCTTAGTGGCGGGGCGGGGGGTCCCCTACGAGCAGTACTTC. Protein sequence: CASSLVAGRGVPYEQYF.

The rearrangement links TRBV7-2 to TRBJ2-1, with D possibly TRBD2 on 6 matching bases. This CDR3 spans 15 amino acids. V dropped 5 bases and J dropped 7 bases, with 18 bases sitting between them. The germline V gene encodes CDR1 SGHTA and CDR2 FQGNSA. CDR3 region: CASSPNRDFQNEQFF. In nucleotides, the CDR3 is TGTGCCAGCAGCCCCAACCGGGACTTCCAGAATGAGCAGTTCTTC.

The rearrangement links TRBV5-5 to TRBJ2-5, with 10 bases lining up with TRBD1. The CDR3 has 15 amino acids. Germline lookup yields CDR1 SGHKS and CDR2 YYEKEE (reference sequence). V gave up 0 bases and J gave up 4 bases; unmatched junction bases: 3. The CDR3 region has the DNA TGTGCCAGCAGCTTGGGTAGGACAGGGGGAGAGACCCAGTACTTC. This sequence encodes CASSLGRTGGETQYF.

The V gene is TRBV10-3, the J gene TRBJ2-3; D perhaps matches TRBD1 (6 bases). The V gene's germline CDR1 is ENHRY and CDR2 SYGVKD. The CDR3 length is 14 residues. Trimming took 4 bases from V and 2 from J, leaving 10 bases between them. The CDR3 reads CAISGGGITDTQYF. CDR3 bases: TGTGCCATCAGTGGAGGGGGAATCACAGATACGCAGTATTTT.

The V gene is TRBV9, the J gene TRBJ2-2, with D hard to call. The CDR3 spans 16 residues. The V gene's germline CDR1 is SGDLS and CDR2 YYNGEE. The V gene lost 0 bases and the J gene lost 2 bases, with 11 bases spanning the gap. The CDR3 bases are TGTGCCAGCAGCGTAGATCAGCGCCCTAACACCGGGGAGCTGTTTTTT. It specifies CASSVDQRPNTGELFF.

The chain combines TRBV7-2 with TRBJ2-1; 12 positions agree with TRBD1. This CDR3 region has 17 residues. Unmatched junction bases numbered 12, after V lost 5 bases and J lost 7 bases. Germline CDR1 and CDR2: SGHTA and FQGNSA. The CDR3, as DNA: TGTGCCAGCAGCCCTAAAGTAGGGGGACAGGGGGCAAATGAGCAGTTCTTC. Amino acids: CASSPKVGGQGANEQFF.

The V gene is TRBV3-1 (or the pseudogene TRBV3-2), the J gene TRBJ2-5, with TRBD2 identical over 7 bases. Germline V CDR1 and CDR2: LGHDT, YNNKEL (reference sequence). The CDR3 is 14 residues long. The ends lost 3 bases at V and 2 bases at J; junction bases unmatched: 3. The chain's CDR3 is CASSHGLEQETQYF. The CDR3, as DNA: TGTGCCAGCAGCCATGGACTAGAACAAGAGACCCAGTACTTC.

The V and J genes are TRBV20-1 and TRBJ2-1; TRBD2 matches 10 bases. V lost 3 bases to trimming and J lost 1 base; unmatched junction nucleotides: 6. The CDR3 runs 16 residues. The germline V gene has CDR1 DFQATT and CDR2 SNEGSKA (reference sequence). The CDR3 nucleotides are TGCAGTGCTAGTTGGCTAGCGGGAGCATCCTACAATGAGCAGTTCTTC. This translates into CSASWLAGASYNEQFF.

The gene calls are TRBV19 and TRBJ2-7; 7 bases are a match to TRBD1. The CDR3 totals 15 residues. V gave up 6 bases and J gave up 3 bases; unmatched junction bases: 11. Germline V CDR1 and CDR2: LNHDA, SQIVND (reference sequence). CDR3: CASSLVRDRGYEQYF. For the CDR3, the DNA is TGTGCCAGTAGCCTCGTCCGGGACAGAGGCTACGAGCAGTACTTC.

The J gene is TRBJ1-2, the V gene TRBV29-1, with 10 bases identical to TRBD1. This CDR3 comprises 17 residues. Per germline, CDR1 SQVTM and CDR2 ANQGSEA. Trimming took 0 bases from V and 4 from J; bases not matched to a gene: 11. The CDR3 DNA sequence: TGCAGCGTTGAAGATGGGGACAGGGGACTACTTTCCTATGGCTACACCTTC. This sequence encodes CSVEDGDRGLLSYGYTF. The entire variable domain, with the rest obtained from reference TRBV29-1 and TRBJ1-2, is as follows: SAVISQKPSRDICQRGTSLTIQCQVDSQVTMMFWYRQQPGQSLTLIATANQGSEATYESGFVIDKFPISRPNLTFSTLTVSNMSPEDSSIYLCSVEDGDRGLLSYGYTFGSGTRLTVV.

The chain employs TRBV18 and TRBJ2-3; 9 bases are shared with TRBD2. CDR3 length: 14 residues. The junction had 6 bases not matched to a gene; V was cut back by 11 bases and J by 0 bases. CDR1 is KGHSH, CDR2 LQKENI, per germline. In DNA form, the CDR3 reads TGTGCCGCCGCGGCGGGAGGGAGCACAGATACGCAGTATTTT. Its translation: CAAAAGGSTDTQYF.